This T cell receptor (beta chain) was profiled in a study of blood T cell repertoires in COVID-19 (TCRdb year 2020). Study-wide context: Samples from collaborators originated in the United States, Italy and Spain and spanned both the acute and convalescent phases of COVID-19. The repertoires were made available in a free public database intended to serve as a resource for research on the immune response to SARS-CoV-2. Samples came from the ongoing ImmuneRACE study (first 160 participants) plus 1,254 subjects from 6 global collaborators. The prospective study material was composed of cDNA or gDNA derived from T cells, B-cell-depleted T cells, or PBMCs. Where available, HLA class I and class II types were taken from metadata supplied by the sample provider and were not determined by assay-based typing. Subjects who had been exposed to COVID-19, were actively infected with it, or had recovered from it provided the deeply sampled blood TCRbeta repertoires that made up the dataset. Sample metadata almost always included a de-identified subject ID, COVID-19 status, age in years and sex. The full study reports these points: Clinical and demographic metadata were provided uncurated, with the amount varying by source and participant.

The collaborating institutions used their own protocols to collect whole blood in K2EDTA tubes. For TCRbeta analysis, collaborators shipped samples as frozen whole blood, isolated PBMCs, or DNA extracted from either of those sample types. TCRbeta CDR3 regions were amplified from genomic DNA using the immunoSEQ Assay, a bias-controlled multiplex PCR. The authors processed their data as follows. Within the assay, amplification of reference gene primers was used to estimate how many nucleated cells each sample contained. To quantify the absolute abundance of each unique TCRbeta CDR3 rearrangement, sequence reads were collapsed and filtered. Productive Simpson clonality was computed per sample as the square root of Simpson's diversity index over productive rearrangements. The clones in this table, taken by TCRdb from immuneACCESS, are in-frame only. Not every clone is retained; where verified, under half of the shortfall comes from an unresolved V gene, and the cause of the rest is unknown. D and trimming were read from the DNA, whereas the V and J calls and clone size are those reported in that table. Counted in this sample were about 140,000 clones; about four fifths of them appeared once. The biggest ten clones account for about 8% of the sample.

CDR1 and CDR2 are drawn from the germline V gene: MGHDK, SYGVNS. The cysteine opens and the phenylalanine closes a CDR3 of 16 amino acids. The CDR3 DNA has 48 bases and is translated from base 1. Relative to germline, V is missing 5 bases and J is missing 1 base, with 6 bases of the junction outside any gene match. Points on this clone: No cognate antigen has been identified for it. Per-base qualities were not stored, and no clone one base away is much larger.

The source material was peripheral blood. The receptor was derived from a human donor in a cohort sampled during active COVID-19. The rearrangement combines TRBV25-1 with TRBJ2-1; TRBD1 aligns with 9 central bases. The bases read TGTGCCAGCAGTACGCGGACAGGGGCGTCCTACAATGAGCAGTTCTTC. It encodes CASSTRTGASYNEQFF.